This TCR beta chain derives from a study of identical twins. This clonotype was detected ten times or more. Template switching added a universal primer site; cDNA carried unique molecular identifiers. TCRdb analysed the 5' RACE reads with MiXCR anew, one entry per CDR3 protein. The sample includes 700,000 or so distinct CDR3 sequences, over 8.5% of them seen just once. The CDR3 sequence is 14 residues long. V was cut by 3 bases and J by 2 bases, with 9 bases left in between. This same sample was also taken into another study, of yellow fever vaccine responses in identical twins.

The rearrangement links TRBV12-3 or TRBV12-4 to TRBJ2-3; D ambiguous. This clonotype was sampled from a woman between 18 and 29 years old in good health. Sequencing was performed on PBMCs. Here the CDR3 reads CASSFAGTTDTQYF. CDR3 DNA: TGTGCCAGCAGTTTTGCTGGAACCACAGATACGCAGTATTTT.